Reported below is one TCR beta chain. The antigen is not known. Clones were read by immunoSEQ multiplex PCR, and TCRdb kept only the in-frame ones, dropping some. The table records 30,000 to 40,000 clones, 70% to 85% of them present only once. The CDR3 sequence is 15 residues long. V shed 7 bases, J shed 2 bases, and the junction held 6 bases outside the gene matches. The germline CDR1 and CDR2 sequences are SGHDT and YYEEEE. The sample originates from a study of vaccination effects on CD4 cells after COVID-19. Turning to the study itself: Sampling occurred a median 72 days post second dose, range 14 to 241.

Viral peptide pools were used in the ViraFEST assay to expand antigen-specific CD4+ T cells, and sequencing came afterward. It was after more than 8 days of culture that CD4+ T cells were isolated. Either the BNT162b2 or mRNA-1273 vaccine was given to participants in two doses. Each vaccine recipient was nucleocapsid antibody negative and had no prior SARS-CoV-2 infection. The chain carries TRBV5-6 and TRBJ2-3; TRBD2 matches 11 bases. This TCR derives from a human donor who received a COVID-19 vaccine. Some clones in this sample may be carry-over from other donors' samples. The specimen comprised CD4+ T cells from PBMCs cultured with HCoV-NL63 spike peptides, sampled after COVID-19 vaccination. The CDR3 DNA sequence: TGTGCCAGCCTAAGACTAGCGGGGACCACAGATACGCAGTATTTT. It codes for CASLRLAGTTDTQYF.